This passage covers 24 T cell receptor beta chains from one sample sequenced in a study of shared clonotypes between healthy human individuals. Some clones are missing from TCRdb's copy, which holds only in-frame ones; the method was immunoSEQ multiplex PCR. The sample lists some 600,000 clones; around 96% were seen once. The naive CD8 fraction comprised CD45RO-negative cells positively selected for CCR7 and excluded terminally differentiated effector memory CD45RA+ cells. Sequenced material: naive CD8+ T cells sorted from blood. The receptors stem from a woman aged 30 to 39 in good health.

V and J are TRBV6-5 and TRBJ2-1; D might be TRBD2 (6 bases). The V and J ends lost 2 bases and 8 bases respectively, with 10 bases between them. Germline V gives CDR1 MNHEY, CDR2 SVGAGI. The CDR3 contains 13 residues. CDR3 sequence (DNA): TGTGCCAGCAGTTACACAGGACTACATGAGCAGTTCTTC. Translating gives CASSYTGLHEQFF.

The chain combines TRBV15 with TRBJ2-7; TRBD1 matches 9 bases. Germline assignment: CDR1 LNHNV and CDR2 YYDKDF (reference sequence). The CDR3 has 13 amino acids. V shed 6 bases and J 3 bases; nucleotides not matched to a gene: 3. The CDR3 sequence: CATSWTGDYEQYF. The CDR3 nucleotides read TGTGCCACCAGTTGGACAGGGGACTACGAGCAGTACTTC.

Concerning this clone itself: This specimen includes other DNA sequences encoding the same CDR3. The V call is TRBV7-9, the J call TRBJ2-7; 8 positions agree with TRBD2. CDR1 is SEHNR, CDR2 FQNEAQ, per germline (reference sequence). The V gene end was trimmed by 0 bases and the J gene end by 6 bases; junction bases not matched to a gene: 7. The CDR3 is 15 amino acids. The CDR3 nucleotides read TGTGCCAGCAGCTTAGCGTTGGGAGCGGGGGTCGAGCAGTACTTC. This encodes CASSLALGAGVEQYF.

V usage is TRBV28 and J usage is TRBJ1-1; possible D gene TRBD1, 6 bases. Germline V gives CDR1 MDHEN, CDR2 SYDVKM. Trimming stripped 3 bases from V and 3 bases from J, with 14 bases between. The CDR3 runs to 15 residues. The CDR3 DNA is TGTGCCAGCAGTTTGTCAGGGGCAGGTGACACTGAAGCTTTCTTT. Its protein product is CASSLSGAGDTEAFF.

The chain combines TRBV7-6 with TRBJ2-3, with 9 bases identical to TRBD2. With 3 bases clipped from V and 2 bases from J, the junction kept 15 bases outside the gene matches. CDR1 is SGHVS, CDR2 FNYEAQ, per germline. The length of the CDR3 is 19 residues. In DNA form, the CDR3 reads TGTGCCAGCAGCTTGGGCGGGAGGGTAGGCGGCGCGGTCACAGATACGCAGTATTTT. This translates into CASSLGGRVGGAVTDTQYF.

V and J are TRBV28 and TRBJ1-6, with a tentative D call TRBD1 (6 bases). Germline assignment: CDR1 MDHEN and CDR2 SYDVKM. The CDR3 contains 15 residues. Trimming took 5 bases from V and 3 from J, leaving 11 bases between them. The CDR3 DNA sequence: TGTGCCAGCAGTGCACAGGGTTACTATAATTCACCCCTCCACTTT. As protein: CASSAQGYYNSPLHF.

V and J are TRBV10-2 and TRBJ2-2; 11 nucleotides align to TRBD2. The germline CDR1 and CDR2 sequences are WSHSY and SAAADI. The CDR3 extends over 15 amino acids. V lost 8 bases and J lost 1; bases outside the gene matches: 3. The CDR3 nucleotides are TGCGCCAGCGCCGGGACTAGCGGGAACACCGGGGAGCTGTTTTTT. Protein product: CASAGTSGNTGELFF.

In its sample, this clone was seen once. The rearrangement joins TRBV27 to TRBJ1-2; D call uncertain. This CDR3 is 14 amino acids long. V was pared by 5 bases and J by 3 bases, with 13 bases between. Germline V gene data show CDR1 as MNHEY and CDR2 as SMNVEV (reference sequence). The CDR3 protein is CASSHTEGDYGYTF. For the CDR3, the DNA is TGTGCCAGCAGTCACACAGAGGGTGACTATGGCTACACCTTC.

The CDR3 spells CASSSGQGGSYGYTF. CDR3 DNA sequence: TGCGCCAGCAGCTCAGGACAGGGGGGGTCCTATGGCTACACCTTC. The chain carries TRBV5-1 and TRBJ1-2; TRBD1 aligns across 10 bases. CDR1 is SGHRS, CDR2 YFSETQ, per germline. The CDR3 has 15 residues. V lost 3 bases and J lost 4; bases outside the gene matches: 6.

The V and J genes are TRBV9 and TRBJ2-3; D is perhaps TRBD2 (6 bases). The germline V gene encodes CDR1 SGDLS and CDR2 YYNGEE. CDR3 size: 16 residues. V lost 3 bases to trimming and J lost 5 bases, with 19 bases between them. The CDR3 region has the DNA TGTGCCAGCAGCGCATTTCGGCGGGATCGGGGAGATACGCAGTATTTT. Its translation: CASSAFRRDRGDTQYF.

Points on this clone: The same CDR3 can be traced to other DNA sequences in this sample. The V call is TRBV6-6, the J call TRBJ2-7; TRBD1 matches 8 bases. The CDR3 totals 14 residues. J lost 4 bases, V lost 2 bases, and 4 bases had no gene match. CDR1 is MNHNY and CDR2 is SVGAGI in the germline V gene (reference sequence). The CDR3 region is CASSYAGGSYEQYF. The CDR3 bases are TGTGCCAGCAGTTACGCAGGGGGCAGTTACGAGCAGTACTTC.

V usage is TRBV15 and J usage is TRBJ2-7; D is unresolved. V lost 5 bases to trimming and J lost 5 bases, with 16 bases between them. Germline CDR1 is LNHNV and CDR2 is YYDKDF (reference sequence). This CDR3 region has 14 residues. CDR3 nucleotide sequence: TGTGCCACCAGCCCCCGACCAAACCTGGACGAGCAGTACTTC. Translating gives CATSPRPNLDEQYF.

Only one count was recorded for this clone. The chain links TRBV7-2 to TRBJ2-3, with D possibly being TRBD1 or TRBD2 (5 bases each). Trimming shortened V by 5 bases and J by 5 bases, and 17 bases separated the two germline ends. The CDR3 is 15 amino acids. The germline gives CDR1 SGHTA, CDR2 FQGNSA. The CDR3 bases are TGTGCCAGCAGCCCCGGGACCCCGTTAGGAGATACGCAGTATTTT. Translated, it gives CASSPGTPLGDTQYF. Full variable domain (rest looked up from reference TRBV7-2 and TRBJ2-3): GAGVSQSPSNKVTEKGKDVELRCDPISGHTALYWYRQSLGQGLEFLIYFQGNSAPDKSGLPSDRFSAERTGGSVSTLTIQRTQQEDSAVYLCASSPGTPLGDTQYFGPGTRLTVL.

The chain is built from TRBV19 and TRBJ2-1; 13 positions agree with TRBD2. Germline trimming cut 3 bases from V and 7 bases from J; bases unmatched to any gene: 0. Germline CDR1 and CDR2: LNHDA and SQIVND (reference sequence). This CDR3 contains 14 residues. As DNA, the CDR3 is TGTGCCAGTAGTATGGGACTAGCGGGAAATGAGCAGTTCTTC. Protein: CASSMGLAGNEQFF. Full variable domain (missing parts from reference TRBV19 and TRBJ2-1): DGGITQSPKYLFRKEGQNVTLSCEQNLNHDAMYWYRQDPGQGLRLIYYSQIVNDFQKGDIAEGYSVSREKKESFPLTVTSAQKNPTAFYLCASSMGLAGNEQFFGPGTRLTVL.

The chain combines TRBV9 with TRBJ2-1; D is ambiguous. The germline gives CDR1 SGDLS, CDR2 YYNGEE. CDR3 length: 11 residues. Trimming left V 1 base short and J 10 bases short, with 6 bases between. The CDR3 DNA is TGTGCCAGCAGCGTAAGAGAAGAGCAGTTCTTC. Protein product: CASSVREEQFF.

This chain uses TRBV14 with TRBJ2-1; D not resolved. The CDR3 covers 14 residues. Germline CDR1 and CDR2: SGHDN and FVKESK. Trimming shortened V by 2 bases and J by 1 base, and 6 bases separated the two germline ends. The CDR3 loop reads CASSQFISYNEQFF. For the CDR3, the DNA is TGTGCCAGCAGCCAATTCATTTCCTACAATGAGCAGTTCTTC.

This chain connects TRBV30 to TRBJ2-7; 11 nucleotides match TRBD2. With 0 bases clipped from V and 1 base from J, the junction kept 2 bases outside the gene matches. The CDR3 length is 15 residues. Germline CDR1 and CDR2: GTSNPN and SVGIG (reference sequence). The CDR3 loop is CAWSVGTSGSYEQYF. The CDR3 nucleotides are TGTGCCTGGAGTGTAGGGACTAGCGGTTCCTACGAGCAGTACTTC.

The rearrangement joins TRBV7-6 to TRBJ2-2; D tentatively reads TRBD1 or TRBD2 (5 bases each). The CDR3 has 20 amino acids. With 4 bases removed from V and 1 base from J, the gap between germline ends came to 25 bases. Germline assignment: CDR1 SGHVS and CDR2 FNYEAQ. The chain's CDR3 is CASSYIGTQALALNTGELFF. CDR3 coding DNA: TGTGCCAGCAGCTACATCGGGACCCAAGCCCTCGCCCTGAACACCGGGGAGCTGTTTTTT.

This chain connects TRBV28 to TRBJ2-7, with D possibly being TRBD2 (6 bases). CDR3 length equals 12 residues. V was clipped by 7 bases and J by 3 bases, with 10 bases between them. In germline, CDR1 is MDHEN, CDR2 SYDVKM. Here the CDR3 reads CASNGRGYEQYF. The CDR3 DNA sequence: TGTGCCAGCAACGGGAGAGGCTACGAGCAGTACTTC. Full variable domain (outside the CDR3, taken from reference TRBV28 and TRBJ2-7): DVKVTQSSRYLVKRTGEKVFLECVQDMDHENMFWYRQDPGLGLRLIYFSYDVKMKEKGDIPEGYSVSREKKERFSLILESASTNQTSMYLCASNGRGYEQYFGPGTRLTVT.

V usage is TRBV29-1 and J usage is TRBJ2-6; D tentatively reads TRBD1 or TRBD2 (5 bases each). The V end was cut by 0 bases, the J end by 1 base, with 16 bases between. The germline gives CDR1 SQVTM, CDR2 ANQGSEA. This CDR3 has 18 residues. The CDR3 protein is CSVEEGTLSLSGANVLTF. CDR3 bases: TGCAGCGTTGAAGAAGGGACCTTATCTCTATCTGGGGCCAACGTCCTGACTTTC.

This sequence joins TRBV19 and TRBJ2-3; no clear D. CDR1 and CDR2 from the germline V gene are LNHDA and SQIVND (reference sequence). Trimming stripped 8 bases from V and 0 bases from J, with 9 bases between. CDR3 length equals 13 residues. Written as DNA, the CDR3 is TGTGCCAGTGGCGGATCTAGCACAGATACGCAGTATTTT. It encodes CASGGSSTDTQYF.

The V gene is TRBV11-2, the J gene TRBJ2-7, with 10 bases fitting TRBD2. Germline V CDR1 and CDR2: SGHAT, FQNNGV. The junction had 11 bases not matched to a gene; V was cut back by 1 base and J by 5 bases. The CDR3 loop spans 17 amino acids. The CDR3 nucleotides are TGTGCCAGCAGCTTAGGCGTACTAGCGGGAAGAGATCACGAGCAGTACTTC. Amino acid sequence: CASSLGVLAGRDHEQYF.

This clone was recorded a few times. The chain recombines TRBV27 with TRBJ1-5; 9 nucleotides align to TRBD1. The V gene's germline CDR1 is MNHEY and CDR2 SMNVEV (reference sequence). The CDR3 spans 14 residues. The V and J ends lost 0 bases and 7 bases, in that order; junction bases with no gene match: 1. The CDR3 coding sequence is TGTGCCAGCAGTTTATCTGGGACAGGGCAGCCCCAGCATTTT. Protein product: CASSLSGTGQPQHF.

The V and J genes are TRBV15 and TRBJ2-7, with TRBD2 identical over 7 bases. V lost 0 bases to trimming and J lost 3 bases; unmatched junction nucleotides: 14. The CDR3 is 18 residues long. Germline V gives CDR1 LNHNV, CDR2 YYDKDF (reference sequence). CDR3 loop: CATSRDPPGTTNFYEQYF. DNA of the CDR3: TGTGCCACCAGCAGAGATCCACCCGGGACTACTAACTTCTACGAGCAGTACTTC.